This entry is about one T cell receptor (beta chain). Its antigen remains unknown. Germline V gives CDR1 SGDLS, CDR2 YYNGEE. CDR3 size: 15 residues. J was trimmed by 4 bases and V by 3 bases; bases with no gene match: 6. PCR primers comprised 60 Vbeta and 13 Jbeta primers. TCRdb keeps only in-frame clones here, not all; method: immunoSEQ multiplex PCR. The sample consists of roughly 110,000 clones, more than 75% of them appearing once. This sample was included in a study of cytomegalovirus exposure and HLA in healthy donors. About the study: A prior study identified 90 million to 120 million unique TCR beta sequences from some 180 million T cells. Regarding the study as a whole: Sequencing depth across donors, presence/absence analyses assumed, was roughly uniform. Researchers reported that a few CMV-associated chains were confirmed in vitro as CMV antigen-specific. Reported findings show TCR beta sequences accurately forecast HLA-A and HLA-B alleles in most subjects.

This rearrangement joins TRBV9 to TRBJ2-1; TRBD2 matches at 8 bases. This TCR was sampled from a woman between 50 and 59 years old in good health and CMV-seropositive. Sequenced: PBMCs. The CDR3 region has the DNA TGTGCCAGCAGCGCGGGGACTAGGCCGTACAATGAGCAGTTCTTC. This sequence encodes CASSAGTRPYNEQFF.